A selection of T cell receptor beta chains follows, all from one sample in a study of CD8+ T cells in alopecia areata. This table comes from immunoSEQ multiplex PCR, and its TCRdb copy is limited to in-frame clones, with some not included. The table records about 210,000 clones, about 64% of them present only once. This material consisted of CD4+ T cells sorted from blood, taken at week 4, from a patient treated with tofacitinib. The receptors shown here come from a human donor with alopecia areata. Both conserved end residues are part of each CDR3. Fields, in order: J gene, V gene, clone size, D gene, CDR3 protein, CDR3 DNA. A D gene is named only where the DNA matches it firmly. Clone size, where shown, is once, few, many, or a class for clones that have expanded.

J gene: TRBJ2-7; V gene: TRBV7-9; clone size: -; D gene: TRBD1; CDR3 protein: CASSQGQGINEQYF; CDR3 DNA: TGTGCCAGCAGCCAGGGACAGGGAATTAACGAGCAGTACTTC
J gene: TRBJ2-1; V gene: TRBV10-2; clone size: -; D gene: TRBD2; CDR3 protein: CASRTTSGGASYNEQFF; CDR3 DNA: TGCGCCAGCAGGACGACTAGCGGGGGGGCCTCCTACAATGAGCAGTTCTTC
J gene: TRBJ1-5; V gene: TRBV4-3; clone size: -; D gene: -; CDR3 protein: CASSQGGGLANQPQHF; CDR3 DNA: TGCGCCAGCAGCCAAGGTGGGGGCCTCGCGAATCAGCCCCAGCATTTT
J gene: TRBJ1-5; V gene: TRBV7-2; clone size: -; D gene: TRBD1; CDR3 protein: CASSSRQGAGQPQHF; CDR3 DNA: TGTGCCAGCAGCTCCCGACAGGGGGCAGGTCAGCCCCAGCATTTT
J gene: TRBJ1-1; V gene: TRBV29-1; clone size: -; D gene: -; CDR3 protein: CSVAVPRRELGTEAFF; CDR3 DNA: TGCAGCGTTGCCGTCCCGAGGAGGGAATTGGGGACTGAAGCTTTCTTT
J gene: TRBJ1-1; V gene: TRBV5-1; clone size: -; D gene: -; CDR3 protein: CASSLEAARWSEAFF; CDR3 DNA: TGCGCCAGCAGCTTGGAAGCGGCACGGTGGTCTGAAGCTTTCTTT
J gene: TRBJ1-5; V gene: TRBV12-5; clone size: -; D gene: -; CDR3 protein: CASGPRQPQHF; CDR3 DNA: TGTGCTAGTGGTCCGCGCCAGCCCCAGCATTTT
J gene: TRBJ2-7; V gene: TRBV18; clone size: -; D gene: -; CDR3 protein: CASSPLLSSYEQYF; CDR3 DNA: TGTGCCAGCTCACCACTGCTGAGTTCCTACGAGCAGTACTTC
J gene: TRBJ1-1; V gene: TRBV7-2; clone size: few; D gene: -; CDR3 protein: CASLTGLNTEAFF; CDR3 DNA: TGTGCCAGCCTTACAGGGCTGAACACTGAAGCTTTCTTT
J gene: TRBJ2-5; V gene: TRBV6-1; clone size: -; D gene: -; CDR3 protein: CATTVWETQYF; CDR3 DNA: TGTGCCACCACCGTGTGGGAGACCCAGTACTTC
J gene: TRBJ1-2; V gene: TRBV9; clone size: few; D gene: -; CDR3 protein: CASSRGHTTGYGYTF; CDR3 DNA: TGTGCCAGCAGCCGCGGACACACTACAGGGTATGGCTACACCTTC
J gene: TRBJ2-3; V gene: TRBV5-1; clone size: few; D gene: TRBD2; CDR3 protein: CASSRVAGASGDTQYF; CDR3 DNA: TGCGCCAGCAGCCGAGTAGCGGGGGCGTCCGGAGATACGCAGTATTTT
J gene: TRBJ1-4; V gene: TRBV5-7; clone size: once; D gene: -; CDR3 protein: CASSLVWKSEKLFF; CDR3 DNA: TGTGCCAGCAGCTTGGTTTGGAAATCGGAAAAACTGTTTTTT
J gene: TRBJ2-6; V gene: TRBV10-3; clone size: -; D gene: TRBD2; CDR3 protein: CAISALPGLAMSGANVLTF; CDR3 DNA: TGTGCCATCAGTGCGCTGCCGGGACTAGCGATGTCTGGGGCCAACGTCCTGACTTTC
J gene: TRBJ1-2; V gene: TRBV6-5; clone size: few; D gene: -; CDR3 protein: CASSSGVGSYDGYTF; CDR3 DNA: TGTGCCAGCAGTTCAGGGGTAGGATCGTACGATGGCTACACCTTC
J gene: TRBJ1-5; V gene: TRBV5-1; clone size: -; D gene: -; CDR3 protein: CASSLEGRGQPQHF; CDR3 DNA: TGCGCCAGCAGCTTGGAAGGGCGGGGGCAGCCCCAGCATTTT
J gene: TRBJ2-5; V gene: TRBV9; clone size: once; D gene: TRBD1; CDR3 protein: CASSVFSQGAGETQYF; CDR3 DNA: TGTGCCAGCAGCGTATTTTCACAGGGGGCAGGAGAGACCCAGTACTTC
J gene: TRBJ1-1; V gene: TRBV29-1; clone size: -; D gene: -; CDR3 protein: CSVEVGGTSNTEAFF; CDR3 DNA: TGCAGCGTTGAAGTAGGCGGCACCTCGAACACTGAAGCTTTCTTT
J gene: TRBJ2-1; V gene: TRBV5-6; clone size: -; D gene: -; CDR3 protein: CASSYDSYNEQFF; CDR3 DNA: TGTGCCAGCAGTTACGACTCCTACAATGAGCAGTTCTTC
J gene: TRBJ2-1; V gene: TRBV10-2; clone size: -; D gene: TRBD2; CDR3 protein: CASSEPGLAFNEQFF; CDR3 DNA: TGCGCCAGCAGTGAACCGGGACTAGCTTTCAATGAGCAGTTCTTC
J gene: TRBJ2-6; V gene: TRBV9; clone size: -; D gene: TRBD2; CDR3 protein: CASSVAGSGGSGANVLTF; CDR3 DNA: TGTGCCAGCAGCGTAGCTGGTAGCGGGGGTAGTGGGGCCAACGTCCTGACTTTC
J gene: TRBJ1-6; V gene: TRBV5-4; clone size: -; D gene: TRBD1; CDR3 protein: CASSLFVGTGDSPLHF; CDR3 DNA: TGTGCCAGCAGCTTGTTTGTAGGGACAGGGGATTCACCCCTCCACTTT
J gene: TRBJ2-7; V gene: TRBV29-1; clone size: -; D gene: TRBD1; CDR3 protein: CSAGQAYEQYF; CDR3 DNA: TGCAGCGCCGGACAGGCCTACGAGCAGTACTTC
J gene: TRBJ1-1; V gene: TRBV29-1; clone size: -; D gene: -; CDR3 protein: CSVAEWGANTEAFF; CDR3 DNA: TGCAGCGTTGCGGAATGGGGCGCGAACACTGAAGCTTTCTTT
J gene: TRBJ1-6; V gene: TRBV27; clone size: once; D gene: -; CDR3 protein: CARPGLLPSSPLHF; CDR3 DNA: TGTGCCAGACCCGGACTCCTACCAAGTTCACCCCTCCACTTT
J gene: TRBJ2-7; V gene: TRBV23-1; clone size: -; D gene: -; CDR3 protein: CASSRRPNPRRSYEQYF; CDR3 DNA: TGCGCCAGCAGCCGAAGGCCCAACCCCCGCAGGTCCTACGAGCAGTACTTC
J gene: TRBJ2-3; V gene: TRBV2; clone size: few; D gene: -; CDR3 protein: CASRVRTSADTQYF; CDR3 DNA: TGTGCCAGCAGGGTAAGGACCTCAGCCGATACGCAGTATTTT